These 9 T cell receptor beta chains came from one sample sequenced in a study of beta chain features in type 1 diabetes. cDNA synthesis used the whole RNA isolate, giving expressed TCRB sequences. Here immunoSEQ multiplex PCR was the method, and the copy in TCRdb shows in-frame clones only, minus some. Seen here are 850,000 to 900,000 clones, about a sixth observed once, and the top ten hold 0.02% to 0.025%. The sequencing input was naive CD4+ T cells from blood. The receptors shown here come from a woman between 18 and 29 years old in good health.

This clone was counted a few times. CDR3 DNA: TGTGCCAGCACGTTATGGTCGCGGGCTAGGACCGGGGAGCTGTTTTTT. Its protein is CASTLWSRARTGELFF. This rearrangement joins TRBV2 to TRBJ2-2, with D possibly being TRBD2 (5 bases). This CDR3 is built from 16 residues. V lost 7 bases to trimming and J lost 5 bases, with 20 bases between them. Germline assignment: CDR1 SNHLY and CDR2 FYNNEI.

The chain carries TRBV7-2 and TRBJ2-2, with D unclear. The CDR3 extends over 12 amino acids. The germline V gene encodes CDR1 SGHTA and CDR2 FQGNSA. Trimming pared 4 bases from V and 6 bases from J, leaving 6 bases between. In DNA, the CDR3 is TGTGCCAGCAGCTACTACGCCGGGGAGCTGTTTTTT. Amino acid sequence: CASSYYAGELFF. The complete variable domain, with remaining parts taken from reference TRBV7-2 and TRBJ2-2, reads GAGVSQSPSNKVTEKGKDVELRCDPISGHTALYWYRQSLGQGLEFLIYFQGNSAPDKSGLPSDRFSAERTGGSVSTLTIQRTQQEDSAVYLCASSYYAGELFFGEGSRLTVL.

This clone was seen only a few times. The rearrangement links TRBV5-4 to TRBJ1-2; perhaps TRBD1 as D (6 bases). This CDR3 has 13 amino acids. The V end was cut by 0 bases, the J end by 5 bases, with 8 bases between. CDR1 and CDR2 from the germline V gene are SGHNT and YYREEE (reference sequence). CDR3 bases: TGTGCCAGCAGCTTGGGACAGGAGTATGGCTACACCTTC. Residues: CASSLGQEYGYTF.

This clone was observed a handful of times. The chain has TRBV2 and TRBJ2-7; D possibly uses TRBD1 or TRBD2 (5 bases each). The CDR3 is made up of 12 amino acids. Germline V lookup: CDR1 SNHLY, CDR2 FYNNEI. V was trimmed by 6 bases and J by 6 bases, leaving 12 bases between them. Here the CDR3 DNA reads TGTGCCAGCAGGGAGGACACCTCCGAGCAGTACTTC. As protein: CASREDTSEQYF.

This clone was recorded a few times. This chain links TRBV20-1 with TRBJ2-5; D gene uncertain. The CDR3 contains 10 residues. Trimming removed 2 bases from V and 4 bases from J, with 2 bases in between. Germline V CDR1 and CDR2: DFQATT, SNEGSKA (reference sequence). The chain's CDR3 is CSARIETQYF. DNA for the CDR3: TGCAGTGCTAGAATAGAGACCCAGTACTTC.

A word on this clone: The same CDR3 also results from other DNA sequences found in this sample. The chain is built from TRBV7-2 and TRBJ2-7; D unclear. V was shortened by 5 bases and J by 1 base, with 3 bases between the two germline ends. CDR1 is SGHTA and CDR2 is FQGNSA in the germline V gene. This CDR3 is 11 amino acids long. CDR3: CASSVSYEQYF. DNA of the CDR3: TGTGCCAGCAGCGTTTCCTACGAGCAGTACTTC.

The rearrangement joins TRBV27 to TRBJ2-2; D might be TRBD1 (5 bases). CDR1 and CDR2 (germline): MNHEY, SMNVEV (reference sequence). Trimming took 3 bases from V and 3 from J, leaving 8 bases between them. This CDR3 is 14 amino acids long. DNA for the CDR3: TGTGCCAGCAGTTTTCTCAGGGACACCGGGGAGCTGTTTTTT. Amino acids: CASSFLRDTGELFF.

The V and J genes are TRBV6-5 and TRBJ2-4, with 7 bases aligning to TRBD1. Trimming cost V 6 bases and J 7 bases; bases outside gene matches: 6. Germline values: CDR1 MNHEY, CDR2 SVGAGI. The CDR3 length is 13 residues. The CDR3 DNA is TGTGCCAGCAGCTCGGACAGGTTGAACATTCAGTACTTC. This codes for CASSSDRLNIQYF.

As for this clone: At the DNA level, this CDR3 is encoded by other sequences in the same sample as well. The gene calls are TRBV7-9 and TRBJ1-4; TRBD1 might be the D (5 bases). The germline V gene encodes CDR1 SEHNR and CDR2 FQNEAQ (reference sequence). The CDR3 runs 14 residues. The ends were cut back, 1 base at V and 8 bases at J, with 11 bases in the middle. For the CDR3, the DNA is TGTGCCAGCAGCTTAGGGCAGGGTGGAGAAAAACTGTTTTTT. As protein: CASSLGQGGEKLFF.